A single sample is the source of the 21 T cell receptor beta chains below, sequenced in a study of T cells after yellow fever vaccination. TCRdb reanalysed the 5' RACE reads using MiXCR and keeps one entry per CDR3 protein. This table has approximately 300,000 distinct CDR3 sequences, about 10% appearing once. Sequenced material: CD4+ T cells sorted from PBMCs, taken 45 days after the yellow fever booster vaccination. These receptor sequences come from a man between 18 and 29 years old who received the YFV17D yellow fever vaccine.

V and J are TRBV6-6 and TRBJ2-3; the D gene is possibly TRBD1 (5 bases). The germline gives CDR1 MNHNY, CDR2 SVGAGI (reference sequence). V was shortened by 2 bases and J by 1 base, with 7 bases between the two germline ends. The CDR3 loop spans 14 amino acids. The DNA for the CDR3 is TGTGCCAGCAGTTACAGGGGTGGCACAGATACGCAGTATTTT. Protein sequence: CASSYRGGTDTQYF.

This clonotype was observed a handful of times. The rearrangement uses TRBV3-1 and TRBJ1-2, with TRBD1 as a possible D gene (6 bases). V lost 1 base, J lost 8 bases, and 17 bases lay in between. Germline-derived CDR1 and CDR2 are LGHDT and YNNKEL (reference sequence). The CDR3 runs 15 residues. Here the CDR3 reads CASSQAPQGVGGYTF. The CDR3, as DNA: TGTGCCAGCAGCCAAGCCCCACAGGGCGTAGGGGGCTACACCTTC. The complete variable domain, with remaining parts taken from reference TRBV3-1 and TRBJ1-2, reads DTAVSQTPKYLVTQMGNDKSIKCEQNLGHDTMYWYKQDSKKFLKIMFSYNNKELIINETVPNRFSPKSPDKAHLNLHINSLELGDSAVYFCASSQAPQGVGGYTFGSGTRLTVV.

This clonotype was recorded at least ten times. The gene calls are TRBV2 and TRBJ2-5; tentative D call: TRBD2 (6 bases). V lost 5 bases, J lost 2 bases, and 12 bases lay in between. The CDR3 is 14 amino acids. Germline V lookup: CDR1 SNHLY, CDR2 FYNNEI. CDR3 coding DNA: TGTGCCAGCAGTCAGACAAGCGGGCAAGAGACCCAGTACTTC. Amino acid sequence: CASSQTSGQETQYF.

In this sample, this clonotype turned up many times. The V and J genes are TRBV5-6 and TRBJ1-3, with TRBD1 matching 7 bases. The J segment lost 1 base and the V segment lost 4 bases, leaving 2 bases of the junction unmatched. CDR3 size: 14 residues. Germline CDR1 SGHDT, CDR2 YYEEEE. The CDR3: CASSRQGSGNTIYF. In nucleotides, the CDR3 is TGTGCCAGCAGCCGACAGGGATCTGGAAACACCATATATTTT.

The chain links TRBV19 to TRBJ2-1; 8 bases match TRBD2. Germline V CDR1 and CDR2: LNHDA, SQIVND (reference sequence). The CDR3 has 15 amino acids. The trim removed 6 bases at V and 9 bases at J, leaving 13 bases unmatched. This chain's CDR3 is CASRPGGLLATEQFF. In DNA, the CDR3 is TGTGCCAGTAGGCCGGGGGGGCTGCTGGCTACTGAGCAGTTCTTC.

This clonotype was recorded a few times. CDR3 nucleotides: TGTGCCAGCAGTTTTCGGGGAGTTGGGGAGACCCAGTACTTC. Its protein product is CASSFRGVGETQYF. This chain links TRBV12-3 or TRBV12-4 with TRBJ2-5; D possibly corresponds to TRBD2 (5 bases). V gave up 3 bases and J gave up 5 bases, with 13 bases separating them. The CDR3 has 14 amino acids.

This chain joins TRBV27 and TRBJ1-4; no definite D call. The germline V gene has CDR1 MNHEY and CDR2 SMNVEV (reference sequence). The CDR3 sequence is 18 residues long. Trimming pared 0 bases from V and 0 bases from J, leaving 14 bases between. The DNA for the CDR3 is TGTGCCAGCAGTTTATCCCAAAGACACAGAGCAACTAATGAAAAACTGTTTTTT. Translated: CASSLSQRHRATNEKLFF.

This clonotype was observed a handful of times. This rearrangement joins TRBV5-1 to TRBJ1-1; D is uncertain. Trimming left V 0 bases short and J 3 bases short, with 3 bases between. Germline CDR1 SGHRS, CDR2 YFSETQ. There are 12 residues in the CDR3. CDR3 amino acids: CASSLEDTEAFF. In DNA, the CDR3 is TGCGCCAGCAGCTTGGAGGACACTGAAGCTTTCTTT.

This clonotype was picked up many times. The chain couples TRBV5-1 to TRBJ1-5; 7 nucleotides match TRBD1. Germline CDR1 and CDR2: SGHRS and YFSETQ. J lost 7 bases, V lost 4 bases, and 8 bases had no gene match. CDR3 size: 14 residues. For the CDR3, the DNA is TGCGCCAGCAGCCCCGGGACAGCTGAACAGCCCCAGCATTTT. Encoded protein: CASSPGTAEQPQHF.

CDR3 amino acids: CASSVERGEYGYTF. CDR3 DNA: TGTGCCAGCAGCGTAGAGCGGGGCGAATATGGCTACACCTTC. V is TRBV9 and J is TRBJ1-2; D is perhaps TRBD1 (5 bases). The CDR3 totals 14 residues. Germline loops: CDR1 SGDLS, CDR2 YYNGEE. V gave up 0 bases and J gave up 5 bases, with 11 bases separating them.

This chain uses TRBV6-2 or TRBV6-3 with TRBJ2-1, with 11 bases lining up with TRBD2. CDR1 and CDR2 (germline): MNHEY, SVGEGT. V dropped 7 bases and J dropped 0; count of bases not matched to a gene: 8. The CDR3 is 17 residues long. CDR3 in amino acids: CASTHGSGGASYNEQFF. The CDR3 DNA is TGTGCCAGCACACACGGTAGCGGGGGGGCCTCCTACAATGAGCAGTTCTTC.

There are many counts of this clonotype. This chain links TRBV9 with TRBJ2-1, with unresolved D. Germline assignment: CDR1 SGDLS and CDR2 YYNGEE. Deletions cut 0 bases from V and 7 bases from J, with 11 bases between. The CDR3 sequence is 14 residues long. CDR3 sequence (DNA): TGTGCCAGCAGCGTAGAAATGGCTTTGAATGAGCAGTTCTTC. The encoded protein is CASSVEMALNEQFF.

The CDR3: CASSPTGRRSYEQYF. Written as DNA, the CDR3 is TGTGCCAGCAGCCCGACAGGGAGGCGTTCCTACGAGCAGTACTTC. The chain combines TRBV11-2 with TRBJ2-7; perhaps TRBD1 as D (7 bases). The CDR3 is 15 residues long. Germline V gene lookup returns CDR1 SGHAT and CDR2 FQNNGV. Trimming cost V 5 bases and J 1 base, with 15 bases left between them.

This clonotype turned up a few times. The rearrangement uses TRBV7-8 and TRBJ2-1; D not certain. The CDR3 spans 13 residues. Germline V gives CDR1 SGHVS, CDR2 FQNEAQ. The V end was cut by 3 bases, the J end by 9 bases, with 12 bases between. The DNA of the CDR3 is TGTGCCAGCAGCTTTGGGCCCGCTCCTGAGCAGTTCTTC. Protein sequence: CASSFGPAPEQFF.

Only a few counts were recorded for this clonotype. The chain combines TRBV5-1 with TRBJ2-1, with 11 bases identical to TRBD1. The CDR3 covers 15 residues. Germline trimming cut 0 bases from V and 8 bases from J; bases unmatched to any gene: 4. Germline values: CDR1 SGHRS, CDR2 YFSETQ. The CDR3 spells CASSLAGTGGDEQFF. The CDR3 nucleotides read TGCGCCAGCAGCTTGGCCGGGACAGGGGGGGATGAGCAGTTCTTC.

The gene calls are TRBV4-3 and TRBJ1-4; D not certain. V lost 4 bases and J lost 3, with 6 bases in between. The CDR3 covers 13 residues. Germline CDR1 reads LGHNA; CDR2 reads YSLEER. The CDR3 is CASSPRANEKLFF. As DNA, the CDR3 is TGCGCCAGCAGCCCCCGGGCTAATGAAAAACTGTTTTTT.

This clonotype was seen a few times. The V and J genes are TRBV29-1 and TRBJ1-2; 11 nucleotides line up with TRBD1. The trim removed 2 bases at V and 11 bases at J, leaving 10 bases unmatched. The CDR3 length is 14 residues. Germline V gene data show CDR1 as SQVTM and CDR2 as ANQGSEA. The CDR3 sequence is CSVERTGGARLYTF. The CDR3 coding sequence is TGCAGCGTTGAAAGGACAGGGGGCGCAAGACTATACACCTTC.

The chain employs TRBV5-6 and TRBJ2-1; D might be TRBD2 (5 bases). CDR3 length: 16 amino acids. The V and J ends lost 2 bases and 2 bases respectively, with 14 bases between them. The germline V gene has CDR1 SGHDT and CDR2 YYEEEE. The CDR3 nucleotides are TGTGCCAGCAGCTTCCCGAGCGGATCTACCTACAATGAGCAGTTCTTC. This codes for CASSFPSGSTYNEQFF.

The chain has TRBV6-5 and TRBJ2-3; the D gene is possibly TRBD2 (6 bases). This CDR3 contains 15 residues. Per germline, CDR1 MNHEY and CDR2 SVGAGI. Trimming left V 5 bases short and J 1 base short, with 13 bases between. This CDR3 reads CASSNLGGGTDTQYF. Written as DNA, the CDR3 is TGTGCCAGCAGTAACTTGGGCGGGGGCACAGATACGCAGTATTTT.

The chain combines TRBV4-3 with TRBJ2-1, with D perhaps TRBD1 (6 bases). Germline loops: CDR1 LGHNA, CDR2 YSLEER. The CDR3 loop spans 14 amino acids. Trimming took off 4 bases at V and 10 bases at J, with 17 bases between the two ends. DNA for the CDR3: TGCGCCAGCAGCCGGGCTGGGGATGGGACAGAGCAGTTCTTC. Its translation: CASSRAGDGTEQFF.

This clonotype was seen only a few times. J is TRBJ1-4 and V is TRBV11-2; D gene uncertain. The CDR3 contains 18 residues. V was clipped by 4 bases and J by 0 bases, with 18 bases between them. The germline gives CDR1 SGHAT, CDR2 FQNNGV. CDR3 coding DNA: TGTGCCAGCAGCTCCTTTCCGGTTGGCGGTGCAACTAATGAAAAACTGTTTTTT. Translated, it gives CASSSFPVGGATNEKLFF.